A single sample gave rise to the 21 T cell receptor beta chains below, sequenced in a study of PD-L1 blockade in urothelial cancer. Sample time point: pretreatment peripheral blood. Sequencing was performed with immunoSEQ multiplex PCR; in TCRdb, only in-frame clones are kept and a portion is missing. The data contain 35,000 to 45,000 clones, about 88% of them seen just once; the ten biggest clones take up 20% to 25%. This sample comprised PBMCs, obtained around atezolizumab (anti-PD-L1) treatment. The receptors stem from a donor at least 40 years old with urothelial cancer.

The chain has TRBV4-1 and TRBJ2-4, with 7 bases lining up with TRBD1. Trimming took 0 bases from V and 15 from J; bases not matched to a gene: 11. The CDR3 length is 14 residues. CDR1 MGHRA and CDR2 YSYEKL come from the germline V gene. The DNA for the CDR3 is TGCGCCAGCAGCCAAGAGGGGGACAGCAGAACTCGGTACTTC. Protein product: CASSQEGDSRTRYF.

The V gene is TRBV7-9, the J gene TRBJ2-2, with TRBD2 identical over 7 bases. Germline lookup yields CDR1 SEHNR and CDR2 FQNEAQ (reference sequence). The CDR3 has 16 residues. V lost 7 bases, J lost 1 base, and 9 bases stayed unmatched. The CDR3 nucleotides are TGTGCCAGCAACAAAGGCCAGCGGGAGAACACCGGGGAGCTGTTTTTT. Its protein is CASNKGQRENTGELFF.

The chain's CDR3 is CAWSATYSGYTF. Written as DNA, the CDR3 is TGTGCCTGGAGTGCAACCTATTCTGGCTACACCTTC. The V gene is TRBV30, the J gene TRBJ1-2; D not resolved. Trimming took 1 base from V and 7 from J, leaving 10 bases between them. CDR3 size: 12 residues. Germline V gene lookup returns CDR1 GTSNPN and CDR2 SVGIG (reference sequence). Combining the CDR3 with reference TRBV30 and TRBJ1-2 gives the whole variable domain SQTIHQWPATLVQPVGSPLSLECTVEGTSNPNLYWYRQAAGRGLQLLFYSVGIGQISSEVPQNLSASRPQDRQFILSSKKLLLSDSGFYLCAWSATYSGYTFGSGTRLTVV.

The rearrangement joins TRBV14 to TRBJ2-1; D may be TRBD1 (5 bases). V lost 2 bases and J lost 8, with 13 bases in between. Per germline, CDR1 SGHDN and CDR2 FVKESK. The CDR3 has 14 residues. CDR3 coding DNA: TGTGCCAGCAGCCAAAATTGGGCAGGGCATGAGCAGTTCTTC. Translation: CASSQNWAGHEQFF.

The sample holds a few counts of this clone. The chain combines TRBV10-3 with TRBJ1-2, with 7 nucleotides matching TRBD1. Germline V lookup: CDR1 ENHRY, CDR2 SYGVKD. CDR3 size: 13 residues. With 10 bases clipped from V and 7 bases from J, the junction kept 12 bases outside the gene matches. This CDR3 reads CATQGGSISGYTF. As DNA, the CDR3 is TGTGCCACCCAGGGGGGAAGTATCTCTGGCTACACCTTC.

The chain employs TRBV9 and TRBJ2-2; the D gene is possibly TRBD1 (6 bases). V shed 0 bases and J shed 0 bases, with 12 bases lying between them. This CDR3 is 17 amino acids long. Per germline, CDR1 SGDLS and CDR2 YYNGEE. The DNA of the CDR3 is TGTGCCAGCAGCGTAGGAGGGGCAGGGGCGAACACCGGGGAGCTGTTTTTT. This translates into CASSVGGAGANTGELFF.

DNA of the CDR3: TGTGCCAGCAGTGGTGCGGTGGGGACATCTAAACCATTCTCTGGAAACACCATATATTTT. Protein product: CASSGAVGTSKPFSGNTIYF. The chain links TRBV6-1 to TRBJ1-3; TRBD1 might be the D (6 bases). Trimming stripped 4 bases from V and 0 bases from J, with 25 bases between. Per the germline V gene, CDR1 is MNHNS and CDR2 is SASEGT. The CDR3 sequence is 20 residues long.

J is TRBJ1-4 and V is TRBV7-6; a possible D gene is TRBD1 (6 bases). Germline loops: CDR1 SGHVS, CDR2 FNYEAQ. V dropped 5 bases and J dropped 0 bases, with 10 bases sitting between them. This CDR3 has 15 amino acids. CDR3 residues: CASSGGQATNEKLFF. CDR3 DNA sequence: TGTGCCAGCAGCGGGGGCCAAGCAACTAATGAAAAACTGTTTTTT.

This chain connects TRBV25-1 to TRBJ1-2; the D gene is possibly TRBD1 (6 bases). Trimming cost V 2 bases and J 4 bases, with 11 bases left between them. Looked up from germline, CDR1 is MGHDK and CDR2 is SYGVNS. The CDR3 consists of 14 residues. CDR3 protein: CASSERGGPYGYTF. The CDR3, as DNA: TGTGCCAGCAGTGAAAGGGGGGGACCCTATGGCTACACCTTC.

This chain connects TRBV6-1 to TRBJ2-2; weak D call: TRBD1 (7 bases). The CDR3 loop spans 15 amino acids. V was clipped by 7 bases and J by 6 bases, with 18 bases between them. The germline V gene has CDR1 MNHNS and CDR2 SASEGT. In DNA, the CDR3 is TGTGCCAGCACCTATGGGGGGACAGTGGCCGGGGAGCTGTTTTTT. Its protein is CASTYGGTVAGELFF.

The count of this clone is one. The CDR3 coding sequence is TGTGCCAGCACCCCGGGGGGGACAAACAACAATGAGCAGTTCTTC. Its translation: CASTPGGTNNNEQFF. This chain connects TRBV7-9 to TRBJ2-1, with 8 bases matching TRBD2. This CDR3 has 15 residues. J was trimmed by 5 bases and V by 7 bases; bases with no gene match: 10. CDR1 is SEHNR and CDR2 is FQNEAQ in the germline V gene (reference sequence).

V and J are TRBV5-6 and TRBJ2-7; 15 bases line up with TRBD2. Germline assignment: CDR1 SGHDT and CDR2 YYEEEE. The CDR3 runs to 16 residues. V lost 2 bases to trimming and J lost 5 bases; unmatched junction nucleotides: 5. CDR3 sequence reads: CASSFRTSGRVNEQYF. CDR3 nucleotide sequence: TGTGCCAGCAGCTTTCGGACTAGCGGGAGGGTGAACGAGCAGTACTTC.

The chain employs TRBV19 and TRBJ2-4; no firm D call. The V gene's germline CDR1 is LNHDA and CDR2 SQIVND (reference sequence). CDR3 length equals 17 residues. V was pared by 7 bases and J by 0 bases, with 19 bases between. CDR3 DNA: TGTGCCAGTACCCCATATGGGCAGAGTCTAGCCAAAAACATTCAGTACTTC. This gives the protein CASTPYGQSLAKNIQYF.

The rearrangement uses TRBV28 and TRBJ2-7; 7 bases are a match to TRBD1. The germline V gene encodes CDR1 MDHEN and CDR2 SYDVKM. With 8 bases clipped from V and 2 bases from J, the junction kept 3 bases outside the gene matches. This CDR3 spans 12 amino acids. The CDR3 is CASGQGAYEQYF. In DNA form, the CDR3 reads TGTGCCAGCGGCCAGGGGGCCTACGAGCAGTACTTC.

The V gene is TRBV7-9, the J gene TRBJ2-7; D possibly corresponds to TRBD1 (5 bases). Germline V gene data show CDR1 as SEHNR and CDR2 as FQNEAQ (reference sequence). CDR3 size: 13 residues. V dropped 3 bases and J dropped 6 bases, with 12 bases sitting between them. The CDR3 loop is CASSFKSRAEQYF. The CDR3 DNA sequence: TGTGCCAGCAGCTTCAAGTCCAGGGCCGAGCAGTACTTC.

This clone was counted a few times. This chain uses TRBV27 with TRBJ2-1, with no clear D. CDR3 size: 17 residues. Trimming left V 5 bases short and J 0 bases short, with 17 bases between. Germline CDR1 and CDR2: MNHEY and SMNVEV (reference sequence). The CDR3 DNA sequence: TGTGCCAGCAGTCCGCCCGGGTCCTCGAGCTCCTACAATGAGCAGTTCTTC. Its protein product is CASSPPGSSSSYNEQFF.

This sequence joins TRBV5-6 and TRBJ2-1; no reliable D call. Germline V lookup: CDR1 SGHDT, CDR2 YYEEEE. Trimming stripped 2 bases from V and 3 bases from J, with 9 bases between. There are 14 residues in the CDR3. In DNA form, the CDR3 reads TGTGCCAGCAGCTTCGGGTCCTACTACAATGAGCAGTTCTTC. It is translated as CASSFGSYYNEQFF.

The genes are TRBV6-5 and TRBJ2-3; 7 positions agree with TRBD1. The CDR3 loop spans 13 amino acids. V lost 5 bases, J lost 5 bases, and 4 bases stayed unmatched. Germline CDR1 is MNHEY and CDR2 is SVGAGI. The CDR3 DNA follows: TGTGCCAGCAGTCTGAACAGGGGAGATACGCAGTATTTT. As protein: CASSLNRGDTQYF.

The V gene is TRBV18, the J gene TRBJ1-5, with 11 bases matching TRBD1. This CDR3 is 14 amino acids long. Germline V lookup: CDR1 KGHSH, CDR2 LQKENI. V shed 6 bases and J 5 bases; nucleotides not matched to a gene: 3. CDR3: CASSPGQGDQPQHF. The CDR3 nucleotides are TGTGCCAGCTCCCCGGGACAGGGGGATCAGCCCCAGCATTTT.

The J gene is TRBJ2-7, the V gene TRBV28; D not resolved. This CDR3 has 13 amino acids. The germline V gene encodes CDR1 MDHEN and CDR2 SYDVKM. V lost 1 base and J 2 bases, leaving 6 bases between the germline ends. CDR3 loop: CASSLSGTYEQYF. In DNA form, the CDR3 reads TGTGCCAGCAGTTTATCAGGAACCTACGAGCAGTACTTC. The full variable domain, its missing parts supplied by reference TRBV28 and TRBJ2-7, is DVKVTQSSRYLVKRTGEKVFLECVQDMDHENMFWYRQDPGLGLRLIYFSYDVKMKEKGDIPEGYSVSREKKERFSLILESASTNQTSMYLCASSLSGTYEQYFGPGTRLTVT.

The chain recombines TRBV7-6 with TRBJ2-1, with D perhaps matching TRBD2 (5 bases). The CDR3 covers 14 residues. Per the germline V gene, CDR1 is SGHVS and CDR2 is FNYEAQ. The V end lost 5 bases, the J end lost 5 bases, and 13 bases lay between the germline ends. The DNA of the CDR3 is TGTGCCAGCAGCCCATTAGCGTACCACAATGAGCAGTTCTTC. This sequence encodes CASSPLAYHNEQFF.